The next 32 T cell receptor beta chains were all read from a single sample in a study of shared clonotypes between healthy human individuals. Clones were read by immunoSEQ multiplex PCR, and TCRdb kept only the in-frame ones, dropping some. The sample lists fewer than 2.5 million clones; approximately 94% were seen once. What was sequenced was naive CD4+ T cells from PBMCs. Subset defined: CD45RA+ positively selected. These receptors originate from a man aged 18-30 years in good health. Some clones in this sample may be carry-over from other donors' samples.

The chain has TRBV7-3 and TRBJ2-2; perhaps TRBD1 as D (6 bases). Germline CDR1 SGHTA, CDR2 FQGTGA. Trimming shortened V by 2 bases and J by 4 bases, and 11 bases separated the two germline ends. This CDR3 spans 15 amino acids. In nucleotides, the CDR3 is TGTGCCAGCAGCTTATATGGGGGCCCCACCGGGGAGCTGTTTTTT. It encodes CASSLYGGPTGELFF.

The rearrangement joins TRBV6-1 to TRBJ2-3; no clear D gene. The CDR3 runs to 14 residues. The V and J ends lost 6 bases and 0 bases respectively, with 10 bases between them. The germline V gene encodes CDR1 MNHNS and CDR2 SASEGT. CDR3 bases: TGTGCCAGCAGGCCCATGGGTAGCACAGATACGCAGTATTTT. It specifies CASRPMGSTDTQYF.

J is TRBJ2-3 and V is TRBV19; tentatively, D is TRBD2 (5 bases). The CDR3 runs 15 residues. V lost 4 bases and J 0 bases, leaving 11 bases between the germline ends. Germline V gene data show CDR1 as LNHDA and CDR2 as SQIVND (reference sequence). This CDR3 is CASSTGYASTDTQYF. CDR3 DNA: TGTGCCAGTAGTACGGGGTACGCTAGCACAGATACGCAGTATTTT.

This chain connects TRBV5-1 to TRBJ2-5; 7 nucleotides line up with TRBD2. V was pared by 1 base and J by 5 bases, with 11 bases of the junction left unmatched. The CDR3 covers 16 residues. Per germline, CDR1 SGHRS and CDR2 YFSETQ. The CDR3 sequence is CASSLPSGGTGETQYF. The CDR3 region has the DNA TGCGCCAGCAGCTTGCCTAGCGGAGGAACGGGGGAGACCCAGTACTTC.

The chain joins TRBV29-1 to TRBJ2-7; the match to TRBD1 covers 9 bases. From germline, CDR1 is SQVTM and CDR2 ANQGSEA. J was trimmed by 4 bases and V by 7 bases; bases with no gene match: 11. CDR3 length equals 14 residues. The CDR3 sequence is CSAQPGQGFYEQYF. The CDR3 nucleotides are TGCAGCGCTCAACCGGGACAGGGATTTTACGAGCAGTACTTC.

The CDR3 loop reads CASSEVWGVINYGYTF. As DNA, the CDR3 is TGTGCCAGCAGTGAAGTGTGGGGGGTCATTAACTATGGCTACACCTTC. The chain recombines TRBV6-1 with TRBJ1-2, with D possibly being TRBD1 (5 bases). CDR3 size: 16 residues. Germline CDR1 MNHNS, CDR2 SASEGT. V was pared by 1 base and J by 1 base, with 13 bases between.

The chain has TRBV30 and TRBJ1-5, with 7 bases lining up with TRBD1. The CDR3 consists of 14 residues. CDR1 and CDR2 from the germline V gene are GTSNPN and SVGIG (reference sequence). The junction had 4 bases not matched to a gene; V was cut back by 5 bases and J by 0 bases. Here the CDR3 reads CAWGQDYSNQPQHF. In DNA, the CDR3 is TGTGCCTGGGGACAGGACTATAGCAATCAGCCCCAGCATTTT.

The chain links TRBV7-9 to TRBJ2-7; D remains unclear. Trimming took off 1 base at V and 2 bases at J, with 12 bases between the two ends. Germline-derived CDR1 and CDR2 are SEHNR and FQNEAQ (reference sequence). This CDR3 region has 15 residues. The CDR3 DNA reads TGTGCCAGCAGCTTAGGTATGGCCAGCCCCTACGAGCAGTACTTC. It encodes CASSLGMASPYEQYF.

Remarks on this clone: This same CDR3 is encoded by further DNA sequences in the sample. The rearrangement joins TRBV5-5 to TRBJ2-2; TRBD1 agrees at 8 bases. The CDR3 totals 16 residues. J was trimmed by 5 bases and V by 4 bases; bases with no gene match: 10. CDR1 is SGHKS and CDR2 is YYEKEE in the germline V gene (reference sequence). The CDR3 nucleotides are TGTGCCAGCAGCCTACCGGGGACAGGCGGGACCGGGGAGCTGTTTTTT. This gives the protein CASSLPGTGGTGELFF.

As for this clone: Within the sample, other DNA sequences also encode this same CDR3. The V gene is TRBV7-2, the J gene TRBJ2-3, with 8 bases fitting TRBD2. Looked up from germline, CDR1 is SGHTA and CDR2 is FQGNSA. Unmatched junction bases numbered 1, after V lost 2 bases and J lost 3 bases. The CDR3 extends over 14 amino acids. The CDR3 sequence is CASSLRLATDTQYF. Written as DNA, the CDR3 is TGTGCCAGCAGCTTAAGACTAGCGACAGATACGCAGTATTTT. The complete variable domain, with remaining parts taken from reference TRBV7-2 and TRBJ2-3, reads GAGVSQSPSNKVTEKGKDVELRCDPISGHTALYWYRQSLGQGLEFLIYFQGNSAPDKSGLPSDRFSAERTGGSVSTLTIQRTQQEDSAVYLCASSLRLATDTQYFGPGTRLTVL.

V and J are TRBV7-6 and TRBJ2-1, with a tentative D call TRBD1 (5 bases). V lost 1 base to trimming and J lost 1 base, with 8 bases between them. The CDR3 consists of 15 residues. Germline V gene lookup returns CDR1 SGHVS and CDR2 FNYEAQ. The CDR3 DNA sequence: TGTGCCAGCAGCTTAGAGGGGCTGTCCTACAATGAGCAGTTCTTC. Its protein product is CASSLEGLSYNEQFF.

The genes are TRBV11-3 and TRBJ2-1, with D possibly matching TRBD2 (5 bases). V lost 5 bases and J 9 bases, leaving 14 bases between the germline ends. Germline assignment: CDR1 SGHNT and CDR2 YENEEA. The CDR3 runs 13 residues. In DNA form, the CDR3 reads TGTGCCAGCAGCCAGGTGGACCGGGGTGAGCAGTTCTTC. It codes for CASSQVDRGEQFF. Variable domain in full (rest from reference TRBV11-3 and TRBJ2-1): EAGVVQSPRYKIIEKKQPVAFWCNPISGHNTLYWYLQNLGQGPELLIRYENEEAVDDSQLPKDRFSAERLKGVDSTLKIQPAELGDSAVYLCASSQVDRGEQFFGPGTRLTVL.

Here the CDR3 DNA reads TGCAGTGCCAGAACCTTAGGGACCCAGTACTTC. Translation gives CSARTLGTQYF. The chain employs TRBV20-1 and TRBJ2-5; D gene ambiguous. There are 11 residues in the CDR3. The V end was cut by 6 bases, the J end by 7 bases, with 12 bases between. Germline CDR1 reads DFQATT; CDR2 reads SNEGSKA (reference sequence).

This clone appeared a single time. This chain links TRBV19 with TRBJ2-1; no firm D call. Germline V gene data show CDR1 as LNHDA and CDR2 as SQIVND (reference sequence). V dropped 3 bases and J dropped 6 bases, with 9 bases sitting between them. CDR3 length: 13 residues. The CDR3 sequence is CASSIPWSNEQFF. In DNA, the CDR3 is TGTGCCAGTAGTATTCCCTGGAGCAATGAGCAGTTCTTC.

The J gene is TRBJ2-1, the V gene TRBV7-3; tentatively, D is TRBD2 (6 bases). Trimming left V 3 bases short and J 4 bases short, with 7 bases between. The CDR3 consists of 13 residues. The germline CDR1 and CDR2 sequences are SGHTA and FQGTGA. The CDR3 nucleotides read TGTGCCAGCAGCTTCCGGGGGTACAATGAGCAGTTCTTC. It specifies CASSFRGYNEQFF.

A single count supports this clone. CDR3 nucleotides: TGTGCCAGCAGCCGACAGGATGGATACGAGCAGTACTTC. It is translated as CASSRQDGYEQYF. The gene calls are TRBV6-5 and TRBJ2-7, with D possibly being TRBD1 (6 bases). Germline CDR1 reads MNHEY; CDR2 reads SVGAGI. There are 13 residues in the CDR3. Trimming cost V 6 bases and J 4 bases, with 13 bases left between them.

This rearrangement joins TRBV25-1 to TRBJ1-6; D perhaps matches TRBD1 (5 bases). The CDR3 consists of 17 residues. Trimming stripped 2 bases from V and 12 bases from J, with 23 bases between. Per germline, CDR1 MGHDK and CDR2 SYGVNS. CDR3 in DNA: TGTGCCAGCAGTGAACCAATTGGGACCGATCCTTTGGAACCCCTCCACTTT. Amino acid sequence: CASSEPIGTDPLEPLHF. Full variable domain (rest looked up from reference TRBV25-1 and TRBJ1-6): EADIYQTPRYLVIGTGKKITLECSQTMGHDKMYWYQQDPGMELHLIHYSYGVNSTEKGDLSSESTVSRIRTEHFPLTLESARPSHTSQYLCASSEPIGTDPLEPLHFGNGTRLTVT.

The chain is built from TRBV2 and TRBJ2-2; D gene ambiguous. From germline, CDR1 is SNHLY and CDR2 FYNNEI. Trimming left V 7 bases short and J 3 bases short, with 9 bases between. The CDR3 covers 13 residues. CDR3 sequence: CASIQAHTGELFF. Written as DNA, the CDR3 is TGTGCCAGCATTCAGGCGCACACCGGGGAGCTGTTTTTT. Full variable domain (remainder filled in from reference TRBV2 and TRBJ2-2): EPEVTQTPSHQVTQMGQEVILRCVPISNHLYFYWYRQILGQKVEFLVSFYNNEISEKSEIFDDQFSVERPDGSNFTLKIRSTKLEDSAMYFCASIQAHTGELFFGEGSRLTVL.

The V gene is TRBV28, the J gene TRBJ1-5; tentatively, D is TRBD1 (5 bases). The CDR3 spans 13 residues. Per germline, CDR1 MDHEN and CDR2 SYDVKM. The V gene lost 8 bases and the J gene lost 6 bases, with 14 bases spanning the gap. The CDR3 bases are TGTGCCAGCCGCGGGAGGGGCAGTCAGCCCCAGCATTTT. Translation: CASRGRGSQPQHF.

The chain links TRBV27 to TRBJ2-7; 7 positions agree with TRBD2. The CDR3 has 14 amino acids. With V trimmed by 4 bases and J by 3 bases, 6 bases remained unmatched. Germline lookup yields CDR1 MNHEY and CDR2 SMNVEV (reference sequence). The CDR3 DNA follows: TGTGCCAGCAGTTCCGGGCTAGCGGTCTACGAGCAGTACTTC. Translating gives CASSSGLAVYEQYF.

This clone came up once. The rearrangement uses TRBV2 and TRBJ2-1, with 8 nucleotides matching TRBD2. Germline V gene sequence: CDR1 SNHLY, CDR2 FYNNEI. The CDR3 has 13 amino acids. The trim removed 5 bases at V and 10 bases at J, leaving 7 bases unmatched. The CDR3 reads CASSFSGSMEQFF. The CDR3 coding sequence is TGTGCCAGCAGTTTCAGCGGGAGTATGGAGCAGTTCTTC.

The CDR3 is CSARDEQYF. CDR3 DNA: TGCAGTGCTAGAGACGAGCAGTACTTC. The chain couples TRBV20-1 to TRBJ2-5; no clear D gene. The assigned J gene may be wrong: the sequence end matches TRBJ2-7 better. Per germline, CDR1 DFQATT and CDR2 SNEGSKA (reference sequence). This CDR3 region has 9 residues.

The rearrangement uses TRBV7-8 and TRBJ1-2; 8 bases fit TRBD1. This CDR3 region has 16 residues. Germline trimming cut 5 bases from V and 4 bases from J; bases unmatched to any gene: 12. Per the germline V gene, CDR1 is SGHVS and CDR2 is FQNEAQ. The DNA for the CDR3 is TGTGCCAGCAGCCGGGACTTACAGGGGGTGAGCTATGGCTACACCTTC. As protein: CASSRDLQGVSYGYTF.

This chain joins TRBV21-1 and TRBJ2-1; TRBD2, the table's D call, was not compared with the DNA. TRBV21-1 is an annotated pseudogene. The CDR3 loop spans 19 amino acids. In nucleotides, the CDR3 is TGTGCCAGCAGCAAAGGGCCTAAAACGCGGGAGGGCCTCTACAATGAGCAGTTCTTC. This sequence encodes CASSKGPKTREGLYNEQFF.

The gene calls are TRBV9 and TRBJ2-7; 10 bases align to TRBD1. The J segment lost 7 bases and the V segment lost 3 bases, leaving 10 bases of the junction unmatched. Germline V lookup: CDR1 SGDLS, CDR2 YYNGEE. The CDR3 totals 15 residues. For the CDR3, the DNA is TGTGCCAGCAGCGGCGGGACAGGGGATTACTGGGAGCAGTACTTC. This codes for CASSGGTGDYWEQYF.

The chain joins TRBV6-5 to TRBJ2-7, with 7 positions matching TRBD1. The germline CDR1 and CDR2 sequences are MNHEY and SVGAGI. The trim removed 6 bases at V and 0 bases at J, leaving 5 bases unmatched. There are 14 residues in the CDR3. The CDR3 protein is CASRDTGASYEQYF. The CDR3 coding sequence is TGTGCCAGCAGGGACACAGGGGCCTCCTACGAGCAGTACTTC.

As to this clone: The same CDR3 can be traced to other DNA sequences in this sample. V usage is TRBV5-4 and J usage is TRBJ2-1; TRBD1 matches 9 bases. This CDR3 contains 15 residues. The germline gives CDR1 SGHNT, CDR2 YYREEE (reference sequence). Unmatched junction bases numbered 2, after V lost 4 bases and J lost 0 bases. CDR3 nucleotides: TGTGCCAGCAGCCCGGGACAGGGCTCCTACAATGAGCAGTTCTTC. This sequence encodes CASSPGQGSYNEQFF.

To note about this clone: Other DNA sequences in this sample translate to the same CDR3. The V and J genes are TRBV6-1 and TRBJ2-7, with TRBD2 identical over 8 bases. CDR1 is MNHNS, CDR2 SASEGT, per germline. Trimming at V came to 1 base and at J to 2 bases, leaving 4 bases not matched to a gene. There are 15 residues in the CDR3. The CDR3 sequence: CASSEGLAGTYEQYF. CDR3 nucleotides: TGTGCCAGCAGTGAAGGTCTAGCGGGTACCTACGAGCAGTACTTC.

The chain has TRBV11-2 and TRBJ2-7, with TRBD1 identical over 7 bases. V shed 5 bases and J 3 bases; nucleotides not matched to a gene: 7. The CDR3 is made up of 14 amino acids. The V gene's germline CDR1 is SGHAT and CDR2 FQNNGV. The CDR3 sequence: CASSRGQEVYEQYF. CDR3 coding DNA: TGTGCCAGCAGCAGGGGGCAGGAGGTCTACGAGCAGTACTTC.

The rearrangement links TRBV4-2 to TRBJ1-4; D gene ambiguous. Trimming left V 4 bases short and J 8 bases short, with 20 bases between. This CDR3 region has 16 residues. Germline-derived CDR1 and CDR2 are LGHNA and YNFKEQ. CDR3 bases: TGTGCCAGCAGCCCGGGTATGGCCCCAAGTGGGGAAAAACTGTTTTTT. Protein: CASSPGMAPSGEKLFF.

The chain employs TRBV15 and TRBJ2-1, with D unresolved. The CDR3 runs to 12 residues. Germline values: CDR1 LNHNV, CDR2 YYDKDF (reference sequence). V lost 3 bases to trimming and J lost 10 bases, with 10 bases between them. The CDR3 here is CATSSQVGEQFF. The CDR3 region has the DNA TGTGCCACCAGCAGTCAAGTCGGGGAGCAGTTCTTC.

The chain has TRBV2 and TRBJ2-7, with 7 bases that match TRBD1. V lost 6 bases to trimming and J lost 1 base; unmatched junction nucleotides: 6. This CDR3 has 14 residues. CDR1 is SNHLY and CDR2 is FYNNEI in the germline V gene. In DNA form, the CDR3 reads TGTGCCAGCAGGGGGGACAGACTATCCTACGAGCAGTACTTC. Encoded protein: CASRGDRLSYEQYF.